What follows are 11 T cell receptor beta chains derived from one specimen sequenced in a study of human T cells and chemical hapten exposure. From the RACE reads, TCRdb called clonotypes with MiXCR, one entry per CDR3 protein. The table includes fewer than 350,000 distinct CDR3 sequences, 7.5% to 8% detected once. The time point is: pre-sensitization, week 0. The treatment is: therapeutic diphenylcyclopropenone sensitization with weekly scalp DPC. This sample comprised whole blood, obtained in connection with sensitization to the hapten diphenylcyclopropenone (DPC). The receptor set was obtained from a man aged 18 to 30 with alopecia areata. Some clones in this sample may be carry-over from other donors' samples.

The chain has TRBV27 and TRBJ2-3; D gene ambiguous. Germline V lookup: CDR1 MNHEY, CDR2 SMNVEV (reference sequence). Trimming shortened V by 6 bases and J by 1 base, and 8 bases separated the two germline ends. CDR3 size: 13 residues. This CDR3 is CASSFTRTDTQYF. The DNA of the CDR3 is TGTGCCAGCAGCTTCACACGCACAGATACGCAGTATTTT.

The CDR3 loop is CASSLNRADRNTEAFF. CDR3 bases: TGTGCCAGCAGCTTAAATCGTGCAGACCGGAACACTGAAGCTTTCTTT. This rearrangement joins TRBV7-3 to TRBJ1-1; D gene ambiguous. The CDR3 loop spans 16 amino acids. Trimming removed 1 base at V and 1 base at J, with 13 bases between. Germline V gene lookup returns CDR1 SGHTA and CDR2 FQGTGA.

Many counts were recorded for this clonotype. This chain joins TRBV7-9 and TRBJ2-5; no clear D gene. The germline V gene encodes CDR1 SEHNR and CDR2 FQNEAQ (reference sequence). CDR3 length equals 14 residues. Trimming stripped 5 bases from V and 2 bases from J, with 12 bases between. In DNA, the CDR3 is TGTGCCAGCAGCCCAACGGACGGTCAAGAGACCCAGTACTTC. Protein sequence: CASSPTDGQETQYF.

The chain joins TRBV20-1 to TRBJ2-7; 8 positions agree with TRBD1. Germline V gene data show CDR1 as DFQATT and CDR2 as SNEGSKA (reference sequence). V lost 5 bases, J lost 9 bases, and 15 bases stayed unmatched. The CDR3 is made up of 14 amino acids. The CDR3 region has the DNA TGCAGTGCTGGAAGCCAGACAGGGGAAACGGGGCAGTACTTC. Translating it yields CSAGSQTGETGQYF.

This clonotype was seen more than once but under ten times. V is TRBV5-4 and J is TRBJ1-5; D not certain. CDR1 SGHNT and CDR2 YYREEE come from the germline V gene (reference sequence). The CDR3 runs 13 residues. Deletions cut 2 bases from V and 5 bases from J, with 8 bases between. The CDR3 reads CASSFRPDQPQHF. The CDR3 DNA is TGTGCCAGCAGCTTCAGACCCGATCAGCCCCAGCATTTT.

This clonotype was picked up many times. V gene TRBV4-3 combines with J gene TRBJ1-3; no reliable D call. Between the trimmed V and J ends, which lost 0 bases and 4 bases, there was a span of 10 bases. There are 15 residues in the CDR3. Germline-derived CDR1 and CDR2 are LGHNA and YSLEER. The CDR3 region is CASSQDRHSGNTIYF. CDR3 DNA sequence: TGCGCCAGCAGCCAAGACAGACACTCCGGAAACACCATATATTTT.

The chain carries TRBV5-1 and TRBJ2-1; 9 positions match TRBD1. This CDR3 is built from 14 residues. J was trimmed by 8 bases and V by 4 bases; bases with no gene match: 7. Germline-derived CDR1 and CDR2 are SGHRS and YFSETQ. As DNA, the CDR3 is TGCGCCAGCAGCATCGACCGGGACAGGGATGAGCAGTTCTTC. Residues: CASSIDRDRDEQFF.

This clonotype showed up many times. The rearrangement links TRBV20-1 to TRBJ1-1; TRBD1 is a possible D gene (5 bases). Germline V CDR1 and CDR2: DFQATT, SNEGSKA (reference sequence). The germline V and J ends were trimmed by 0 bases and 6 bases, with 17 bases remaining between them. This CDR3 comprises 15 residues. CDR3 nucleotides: TGCAGTGCTAGAGATTATATTCGGCAGGGACCTGAAGCTTTCTTT. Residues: CSARDYIRQGPEAFF.

The CDR3 DNA reads as TGTGCCAGCAGTGAGTGGCGGACAGGGGGCATCAAAAACATTCAGTACTTC. It yields the protein CASSEWRTGGIKNIQYF. The J gene is TRBJ2-4, the V gene TRBV2; 11 positions match TRBD1. The CDR3 has 17 residues. The trim removed 3 bases at V and 3 bases at J, leaving 7 bases unmatched. CDR1 and CDR2 from the germline V gene are SNHLY and FYNNEI.

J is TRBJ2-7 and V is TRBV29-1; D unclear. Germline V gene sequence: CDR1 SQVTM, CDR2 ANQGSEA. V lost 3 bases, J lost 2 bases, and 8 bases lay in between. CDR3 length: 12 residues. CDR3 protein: CSVESGPYEQYF. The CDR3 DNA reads TGCAGCGTTGAGTCTGGGCCCTACGAGCAGTACTTC.

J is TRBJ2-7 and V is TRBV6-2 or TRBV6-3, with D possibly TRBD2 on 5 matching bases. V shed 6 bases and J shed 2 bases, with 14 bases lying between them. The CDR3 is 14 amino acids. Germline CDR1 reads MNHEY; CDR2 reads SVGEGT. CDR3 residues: CASSPTPGTYEQYV. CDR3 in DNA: TGTGCCAGCAGCCCCACCCCCGGGACCTACGAGCAGTACGTC.